This T cell receptor beta chain was identified during a study of T cell responses to AZD1222 COVID-19 vaccine. The overall study: Second-dose recipients at about 4 or about 12 weeks were treated as one pooled group. The study's findings and limits: Spike-specific TCRs gained breadth and depth after people received two AZD1222 doses. Recipients of AZD1222 seropositive at baseline numbered only five or six.

Concerning this clone itself: What it binds is not known.

The junction had 5 bases not matched to a gene; V was cut back by 2 bases and J by 6 bases. This CDR3 region has 15 residues. Germline CDR1 is SGHDT and CDR2 is YYEEEE. Repertoires were generated with immunoSEQ multiplex PCR, while TCRdb's copy carries only in-frame clones and drops some. Among about 140,000 clones, more than 80% were seen once, and the ten largest hold approximately 3%. The origin of this receptor is an adult in good health. This material consisted of peripheral blood, taken on day 0 of AZD1222 vaccination. This sequence joins TRBV5-6 and TRBJ1-5, with 10 positions matching TRBD1. The CDR3 nucleotides read TGTGCCAGCAGCTTTGGGACAGGGGATGTTCAGCCCCAGCATTTT. This codes for CASSFGTGDVQPQHF.